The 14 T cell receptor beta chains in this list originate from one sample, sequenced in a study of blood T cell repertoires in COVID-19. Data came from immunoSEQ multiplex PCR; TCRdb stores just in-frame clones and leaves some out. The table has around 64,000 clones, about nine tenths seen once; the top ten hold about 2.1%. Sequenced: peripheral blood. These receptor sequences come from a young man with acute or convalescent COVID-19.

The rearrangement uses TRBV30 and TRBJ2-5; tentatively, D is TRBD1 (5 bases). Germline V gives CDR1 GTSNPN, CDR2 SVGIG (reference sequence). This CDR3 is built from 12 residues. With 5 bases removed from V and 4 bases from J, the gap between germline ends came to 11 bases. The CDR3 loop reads CAWSGPAETQYF. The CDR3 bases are TGTGCCTGGTCAGGGCCCGCAGAGACCCAGTACTTC.

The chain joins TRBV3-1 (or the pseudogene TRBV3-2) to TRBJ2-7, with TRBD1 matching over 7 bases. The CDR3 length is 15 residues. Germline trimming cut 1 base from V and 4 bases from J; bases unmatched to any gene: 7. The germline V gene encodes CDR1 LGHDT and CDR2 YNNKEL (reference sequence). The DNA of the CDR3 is TGTGCCAGCAGCCAAGTGATACAGGGGCAATACGAGCAGTACTTC. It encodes CASSQVIQGQYEQYF.

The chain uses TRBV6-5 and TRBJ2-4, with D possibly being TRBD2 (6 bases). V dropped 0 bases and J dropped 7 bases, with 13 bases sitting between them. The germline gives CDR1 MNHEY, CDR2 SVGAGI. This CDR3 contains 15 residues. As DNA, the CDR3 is TGTGCCAGCAGTTACTCGCGGGGATTACGGAACATTCAGTACTTC. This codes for CASSYSRGLRNIQYF.

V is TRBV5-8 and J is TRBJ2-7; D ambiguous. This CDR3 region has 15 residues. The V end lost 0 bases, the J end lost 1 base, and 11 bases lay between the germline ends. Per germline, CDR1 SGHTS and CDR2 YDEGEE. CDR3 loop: CASSLVQALSYEQYF. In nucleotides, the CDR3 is TGTGCCAGCAGCTTGGTCCAGGCATTATCCTACGAGCAGTACTTC.

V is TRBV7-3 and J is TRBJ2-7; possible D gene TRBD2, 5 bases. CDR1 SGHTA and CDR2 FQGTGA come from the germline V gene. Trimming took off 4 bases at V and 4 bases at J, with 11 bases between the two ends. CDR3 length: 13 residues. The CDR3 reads CASSSSGDYEQYF. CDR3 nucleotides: TGTGCCAGCAGCTCCTCCGGGGATTACGAGCAGTACTTC.

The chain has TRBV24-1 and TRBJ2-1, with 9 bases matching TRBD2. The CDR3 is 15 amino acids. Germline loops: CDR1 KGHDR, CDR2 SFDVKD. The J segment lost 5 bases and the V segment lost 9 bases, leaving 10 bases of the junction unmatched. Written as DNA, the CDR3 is TGTGCCACCGCGGGAGGGGGGTTAGCTGACAATGAGCAGTTCTTC. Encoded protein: CATAGGGLADNEQFF.

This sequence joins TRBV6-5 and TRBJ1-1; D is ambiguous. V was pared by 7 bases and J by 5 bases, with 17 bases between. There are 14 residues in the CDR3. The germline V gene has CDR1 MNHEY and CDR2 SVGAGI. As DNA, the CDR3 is TGTGCCAGCACTCTCACCTCTCGGGTAACTGAAGCTTTCTTT. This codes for CASTLTSRVTEAFF.

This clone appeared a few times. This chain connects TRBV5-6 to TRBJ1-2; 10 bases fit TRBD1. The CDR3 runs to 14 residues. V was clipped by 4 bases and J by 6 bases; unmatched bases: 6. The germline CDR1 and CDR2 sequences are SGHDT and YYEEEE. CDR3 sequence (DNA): TGTGCCAGCAGCCGGGGACAGGGGACTAATGGCTACACCTTC. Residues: CASSRGQGTNGYTF.

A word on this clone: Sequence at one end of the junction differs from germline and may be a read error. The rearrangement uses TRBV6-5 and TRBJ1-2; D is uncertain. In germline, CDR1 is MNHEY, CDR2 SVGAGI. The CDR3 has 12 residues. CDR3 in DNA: TGTGCCAGCAGAGCTAGTCCGGGATCCATAAACTTC. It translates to CASRASPGSINF.

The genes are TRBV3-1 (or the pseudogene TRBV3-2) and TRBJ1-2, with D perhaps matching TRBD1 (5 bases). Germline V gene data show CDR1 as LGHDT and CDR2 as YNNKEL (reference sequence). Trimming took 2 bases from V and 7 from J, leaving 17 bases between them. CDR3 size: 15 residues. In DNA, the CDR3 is TGTGCCAGCAGCCAACTAGACAGTCGTCGTGGTGGCTACACCTTC. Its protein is CASSQLDSRRGGYTF.

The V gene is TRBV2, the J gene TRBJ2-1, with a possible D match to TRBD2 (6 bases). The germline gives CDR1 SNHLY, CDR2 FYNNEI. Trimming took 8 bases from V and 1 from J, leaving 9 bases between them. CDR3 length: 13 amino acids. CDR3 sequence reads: CASWGESYNEQFF. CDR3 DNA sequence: TGTGCCAGCTGGGGGGAGTCCTACAATGAGCAGTTCTTC.

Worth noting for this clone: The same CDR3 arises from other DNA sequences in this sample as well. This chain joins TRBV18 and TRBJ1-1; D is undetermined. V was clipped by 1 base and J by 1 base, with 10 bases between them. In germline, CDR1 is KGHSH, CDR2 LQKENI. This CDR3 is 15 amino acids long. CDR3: CASSPRPGPNTEAFF. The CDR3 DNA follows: TGTGCCAGCTCACCACGGCCAGGCCCGAACACTGAAGCTTTCTTT.

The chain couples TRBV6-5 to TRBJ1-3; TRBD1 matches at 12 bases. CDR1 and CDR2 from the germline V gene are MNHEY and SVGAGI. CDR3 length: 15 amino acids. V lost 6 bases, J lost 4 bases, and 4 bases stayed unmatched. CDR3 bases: TGTGCCAGCAGGGGGACAGGGGGCTCAGGAAACACCATATATTTT. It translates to CASRGTGGSGNTIYF.

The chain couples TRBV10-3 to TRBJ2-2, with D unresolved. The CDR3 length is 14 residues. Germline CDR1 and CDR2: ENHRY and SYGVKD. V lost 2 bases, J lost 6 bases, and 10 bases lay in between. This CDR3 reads CAISEETVAGELFF. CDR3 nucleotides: TGTGCCATCAGTGAGGAAACAGTTGCCGGGGAGCTGTTTTTT.